Following are 20 T cell receptor beta chains from one sample sequenced in a study of T cell responses to AZD1222 COVID-19 vaccine. Sequencing used immunoSEQ multiplex PCR; TCRdb keeps in-frame clones, though not all of them. The table records about 50,000 clones, 80% to 90% of them present only once. This material consisted of peripheral blood, taken on day 0 of AZD1222 vaccination. The receptors derive from an adult in good health.

This chain joins TRBV12-3 or TRBV12-4 and TRBJ2-1; D uncertain. There are 12 residues in the CDR3. V was pared by 2 bases and J by 9 bases, with 8 bases between. The CDR3 DNA reads TGTGCCAGCAGTTTAAGTAGACGTGAGCAGTTCTTC. Its translation: CASSLSRREQFF.

CDR3 nucleotide sequence: TGTGCCAGCTTACCTGATGCGGGCGAGCAGTACTTC. Its translation is CASLPDAGEQYF. The chain joins TRBV25-1 to TRBJ2-7; a weak D match, TRBD2 (5 bases). Germline assignment: CDR1 MGHDK and CDR2 SYGVNS. V lost 8 bases and J lost 6, with 14 bases in between. This CDR3 region has 12 residues.

CDR3 sequence: CASSIGDRKNQPQHF. The CDR3 DNA reads as TGTGCCAGTAGTATAGGGGACAGGAAAAATCAGCCCCAGCATTTT. The chain is built from TRBV19 and TRBJ1-5, with 8 bases matching TRBD1. The ends lost 1 base at V and 4 bases at J; junction bases unmatched: 3. CDR3 size: 15 residues. Germline V gene data show CDR1 as LNHDA and CDR2 as SQIVND (reference sequence).

V is TRBV7-2 and J is TRBJ2-1; 14 bases match TRBD2. The V segment lost 5 bases and the J segment 7 bases; nucleotides outside the gene matches: 10. The CDR3 has 17 residues. In germline, CDR1 is SGHTA, CDR2 FQGNSA. CDR3 DNA sequence: TGTGCCAGCAGCCCCCACGGGACTAGCGGGAGAGATAATGAGCAGTTCTTC. It is translated as CASSPHGTSGRDNEQFF.

The gene calls are TRBV29-1 and TRBJ1-2; unclear D gene. V lost 6 bases and J lost 3, with 11 bases in between. CDR3 length: 12 residues. CDR1 is SQVTM and CDR2 is ANQGSEA in the germline V gene. The CDR3 here is CSVLDGYYGYTF. In DNA, the CDR3 is TGCAGCGTATTGGACGGATACTATGGCTACACCTTC.

The V call is TRBV3-1 (or the pseudogene TRBV3-2), the J call TRBJ1-6, with D possibly being TRBD1 (5 bases). Germline CDR1 is LGHDT and CDR2 is YNNKEL (reference sequence). V lost 1 base to trimming and J lost 9 bases, with 7 bases between them. The CDR3 runs 13 residues. The CDR3 DNA reads TGTGCCAGCAGCCAAGGGGGCCCTTCACCCCTCCACTTT. It translates to CASSQGGPSPLHF.

This chain joins TRBV11-3 and TRBJ2-2; 7 positions match TRBD1. Germline loops: CDR1 SGHNT, CDR2 YENEEA. V lost 5 bases, J lost 7 bases, and 7 bases stayed unmatched. This CDR3 contains 14 residues. The CDR3, as DNA: TGTGCCAGCAGCGCTAGGGGGCGAAACGGGGAGCTGTTTTTT. Translating it yields CASSARGRNGELFF. Supplemented by reference TRBV11-3 and TRBJ2-2, the full variable domain reads EAGVVQSPRYKIIEKKQPVAFWCNPISGHNTLYWYLQNLGQGPELLIRYENEEAVDDSQLPKDRFSAERLKGVDSTLKIQPAELGDSAVYLCASSARGRNGELFFGEGSRLTVL.

This clone was counted between two and nine times. The chain joins TRBV5-4 to TRBJ2-1, with 10 bases identical to TRBD2. The junction had 3 bases not matched to a gene; V was cut back by 1 base and J by 5 bases. The CDR3 has 15 amino acids. Germline CDR1 SGHNT, CDR2 YYREEE (reference sequence). The CDR3 reads CASSLPLAGDNEQFF. The CDR3 nucleotides read TGTGCCAGCAGCTTGCCCCTAGCGGGAGACAATGAGCAGTTCTTC.

The chain carries TRBV7-2 and TRBJ1-6; D is ambiguous. The germline V and J ends were trimmed by 6 bases and 0 bases, with 12 bases remaining between them. The CDR3 extends over 16 amino acids. Germline assignment: CDR1 SGHTA and CDR2 FQGNSA. CDR3 loop: CASRPTSSSYNSPLHF. The CDR3 nucleotides read TGTGCCAGCAGACCGACAAGCAGCTCCTATAATTCACCCCTCCACTTT.

This sequence joins TRBV6-4 and TRBJ1-5; a weak D match, TRBD1 (6 bases). Germline loops: CDR1 MRHNA, CDR2 SNTAGT. This CDR3 spans 14 amino acids. V gave up 5 bases and J gave up 0 bases, with 8 bases separating them. CDR3 in DNA: TGTGCCAGCAGTACGGACAGTAGCAATCAGCCCCAGCATTTT. Protein sequence: CASSTDSSNQPQHF.

V gene TRBV11-1 combines with J gene TRBJ1-1, with D maybe TRBD1 (5 bases). Germline values: CDR1 SGHAT, CDR2 FQDESV (reference sequence). V lost 1 base, J lost 5 bases, and 14 bases lay in between. The CDR3 spans 15 residues. The CDR3 coding sequence is TGTGCCAGCAGCTTAGAAGCAGGGAAGAGAACTGAAGCTTTCTTT. Amino acids: CASSLEAGKRTEAFF.

In this sample, this clone turned up once. The gene calls are TRBV5-4 and TRBJ2-2; unclear D gene. The CDR3 contains 14 residues. Trimming cost V 4 bases and J 2 bases, with 9 bases left between them. Germline CDR1 SGHNT, CDR2 YYREEE (reference sequence). CDR3 bases: TGTGCCAGCAGCCCCGGATCCAACACCGGGGAGCTGTTTTTT. Protein sequence: CASSPGSNTGELFF.

Only a few counts were recorded for this clone. J is TRBJ1-2 and V is TRBV9; 7 positions agree with TRBD1. J was trimmed by 6 bases and V by 4 bases; bases with no gene match: 9. This CDR3 has 14 amino acids. CDR1 and CDR2 from the germline V gene are SGDLS and YYNGEE. Here the CDR3 DNA reads TGTGCCAGCAGCCCGCGACAGGGATTCGATGGCTACACCTTC. It yields the protein CASSPRQGFDGYTF.

This clone was detected only a few times. J is TRBJ1-3 and V is TRBV5-1; D not resolved. Germline V gene sequence: CDR1 SGHRS, CDR2 YFSETQ. V lost 5 bases to trimming and J lost 0 bases, with 12 bases between them. The CDR3 has 15 amino acids. CDR3 sequence: CASSPDGVSGNTIYF. The DNA for the CDR3 is TGCGCCAGCAGTCCTGACGGCGTCTCTGGAAACACCATATATTTT.

This clone was observed once. The chain recombines TRBV11-1 with TRBJ1-4; D is perhaps TRBD1 (5 bases). Trimming pared 2 bases from V and 11 bases from J, leaving 9 bases between. This CDR3 region has 12 residues. Germline CDR1 and CDR2: SGHAT and FQDESV (reference sequence). CDR3 protein: CASSLTGAKLFF. CDR3 DNA: TGTGCCAGCAGCTTAACCGGGGCGAAACTGTTTTTT.

The rearrangement joins TRBV12-3 or TRBV12-4 to TRBJ2-3; D is uncertain. Deletions cut 6 bases from V and 6 bases from J, with 13 bases between. This CDR3 is built from 13 residues. Here the CDR3 reads CASSLGEVDTQYF. The CDR3 region has the DNA TGTGCCAGCAGCCTCGGCGAGGTGGATACGCAGTATTTT.

This clone has only one observation. This sequence joins TRBV6-1 and TRBJ2-7, with 14 bases fitting TRBD2. J gave up 3 bases and V 3 bases, and 4 bases lay outside the gene matches. The CDR3 has 16 residues. Germline V gene data show CDR1 as MNHNS and CDR2 as SASEGT. CDR3: CASSDRTSGRNYEQYF. CDR3 DNA sequence: TGTGCCAGCAGTGACAGGACTAGCGGGAGGAACTACGAGCAGTACTTC.

The chain uses TRBV5-8 and TRBJ2-2; the match to TRBD2 covers 8 bases. The CDR3 runs to 19 residues. CDR1 and CDR2 from the germline V gene are SGHTS and YDEGEE. V was pared by 5 bases and J by 0 bases, with 15 bases of the junction left unmatched. The CDR3 region has the DNA TGTGCCAGCAGTAGATTACTGGGGCGGGAGGCCCCGAACACCGGGGAGCTGTTTTTT. Protein sequence: CASSRLLGREAPNTGELFF.

This clone was detected only a few times. The chain carries TRBV4-1 and TRBJ2-5; D is perhaps TRBD1 or TRBD2 (7 bases each). The ends were cut back, 0 bases at V and 7 bases at J, with 18 bases in the middle. Germline lookup yields CDR1 MGHRA and CDR2 YSYEKL. The CDR3 has 16 residues. The CDR3 loop is CASSQDTSDRAGTQYF. The DNA for the CDR3 is TGCGCCAGCAGCCAAGACACTAGCGACAGGGCGGGGACCCAGTACTTC.

CDR3 coding DNA: TGTGCCAGCAGTGGGGGGGCTGGGAACGAAAAACTGTTTTTT. It codes for CASSGGAGNEKLFF. The chain recombines TRBV28 with TRBJ1-4, with D possibly matching TRBD1 (6 bases). This CDR3 contains 14 residues. Between the trimmed V and J ends, which lost 5 bases and 8 bases, there was a span of 15 bases. The V gene's germline CDR1 is MDHEN and CDR2 SYDVKM.